The T cell receptor (beta chain) under discussion was sequenced for a study of blood T cell repertoires in COVID-19 (dated by TCRdb to the early 2020s). Concerning the study at large: The collaborator samples originated in the United States, Italy and Spain and spanned the acute and convalescent phases of COVID-19. The material from the prospective study consisted of cDNA or gDNA derived from T cells, B-cell-depleted T cells, or PBMCs. Subjects who had been exposed to COVID-19, were actively infected with it, or had recovered from it provided the deeply sampled blood TCRbeta repertoires that made up the dataset. The repertoires were made available in a free public database intended to serve as a resource for research on the immune response to SARS-CoV-2. Samples came from the ongoing ImmuneRACE study (first 160 participants) plus 1,254 subjects from 6 global collaborators. A de-identified subject ID, COVID-19 status, age in years and sex were almost always included in the sample metadata. Where available, HLA class I and class II types were obtained from metadata supplied by the sample provider rather than from assay-based typing.

Each collaborating institution followed its own protocols to collect whole blood in K2EDTA tubes. Collaborator samples were shipped for TCRbeta analysis as frozen whole blood, isolated PBMCs, or DNA extracted from either sample type. Findings and caveats that apply to the study as a whole: How much clinical and demographic metadata was included differed by source and by participant, and the metadata was provided uncurated.

As encoded in the germline V gene, CDR1 is SGHVS while CDR2 is FQNEAQ. The trim is 5 bases for V and 4 bases for J, with a gap of 11 bases between the germline ends. Spanning cysteine to phenylalanine, the CDR3 consists of 13 amino acids. Only the CDR3 part of the read is kept: 39 bases, read in frame from the first base. This clone has just one count. Its antigen remains unidentified. One base away there is no much larger clone; base qualities are not given. TCRbeta CDR3 regions were amplified from genomic DNA by means of the immunoSEQ Assay, a bias-controlled multiplex PCR. Processing in the source paper ran as follows. The number of nucleated cells in each sample was estimated from the amplification of reference gene primers within the assay. To quantify the absolute abundance of each unique TCRbeta CDR3 rearrangement, sequence reads were collapsed and filtered. Productive Simpson clonality was computed per sample as the square root of Simpson's diversity index over productive rearrangements. What TCRdb holds here is the immuneACCESS table cut down to in-frame rearrangements. Part of the clones is not present; checked against another copy, under half of the missing clones reflect an unresolved V gene, and the others are unexplained. That table is the source of V, J and clone size, and D and trimming were worked out from the DNA. The sample table shows about 200,000 clones, and about 87% are seen once. Together, the top ten hold around 3.1% of the sample.

Source material: peripheral blood. The V and J genes are TRBV7-8 and TRBJ1-1; the D gene remains uncertain. This TCR was recovered from a man in his sixties with acute or convalescent COVID-19. The bases are TGTGCCAGCAGCCAGACCTCGGGCACTGAAGCTTTCTTT. Its translation is CASSQTSGTEAFF. Extended through the reference TRBV7-8 and TRBJ1-1 proteins, this CDR3 yields the full variable domain: GAGVSQSPRYKVAKRGQDVALRCDPISGHVSLFWYQQALGQGPEFLTYFQNEAQLDKSGLPSDRFFAERPEGSVSTLKIQRTQQEDSAVYLCASSQTSGTEAFFGQGTRLTVV.